This TCR beta chain was recorded in a study of blood T cell repertoires in COVID-19. Whole-study context: The origin of the acute and convalescent COVID-19 samples was the United States, Italy and Spain.

Those enrolled in Seattle joined during active infection and were followed longitudinally afterward. Authors' data handling: Reference gene primer amplification gave estimated nucleated cell counts. Assay used: immunoSEQ multiplex PCR; TCRdb lists only in-frame clones, some missing. V and J calls plus clone size are reproduced from that table; the DNA served to infer D and trimming. In the table there are 140,000 to 150,000 clones, approximately 83% of which are singletons. There are 16 residues in the CDR3. Germline V CDR1 and CDR2: SGDLS, YYNGEE. Unmatched junction bases numbered 12, after V lost 4 bases and J lost 8 bases.

The rearrangement joins TRBV9 to TRBJ1-4; 9 bases line up with TRBD1. Sequenced material: peripheral blood. The TCR originated in a woman in her fifties or sixties with COVID-19, enrolled during active disease. CDR3 residues: CASSTLGTGLEEKLFF. Here the CDR3 DNA reads TGTGCCAGCAGCACATTGGGGACAGGGCTTGAGGAAAAACTGTTTTTT.